The clone carrying this T cell receptor beta chain was seen many times. Its antigen is not identified. The sample is drawn from a study of T-cell reconstitution after alpha-beta-depleted transplantation in children. This CDR3 comprises 15 residues. Between the trimmed V and J ends, which lost 2 bases and 6 bases, there was a span of 14 bases. Looked up from germline, CDR1 is MNHEY and CDR2 is SVGEGT. Whole-study results and caveats: Expanded graft clones, several hundred of them, were reportedly the source of alpha-beta T cells about two months after transplant. For some patients, TCRbeta diversity was high at day 60 because of recipient T cells and thymic progenitors that survived. Counts and diversity of T cells one year after transplant came mostly from newly produced T cells.

Preparation of the TCRbeta library was carried out with unique molecular identifiers. TCRdb re-called the PCR reads through MiXCR, storing one row per CDR3 protein. The sample includes 200,000 to 250,000 distinct CDR3 sequences, roughly 8.2% of them seen just once. The rearrangement uses TRBV6-2 or TRBV6-3 and TRBJ1-5, with D hard to call. The material sequenced was PBMCs, mostly from graft donor cells, taken 180 days after TCRalphabeta/CD19-depleted stem cell transplant. This clonotype was sampled from a male patient younger than 18 who had a stem cell transplant for acute lymphoblastic leukemia, so the T cells may come from the graft donor. DNA for the CDR3: TGTGCCAGCAGTTACGGTTGGGTTTCGGTTCAGCCCCAGCATTTT. Its translation: CASSYGWVSVQPQHF.